The 2 T cell receptor beta chains below were found in one sample sequenced in a study of blood T cell repertoires in COVID-19. Generated by immunoSEQ multiplex PCR, the TCRdb table keeps only in-frame clones and is missing some. The table shows about 490,000 clones, with 70% to 90% occurring only once. Sequenced input: peripheral blood. The receptors derive from a human donor in a cohort sampled during active COVID-19.

The chain is built from TRBV19 and TRBJ1-3; D perhaps matches TRBD1 (5 bases). CDR1 is LNHDA and CDR2 is SQIVND in the germline V gene (reference sequence). V lost 10 bases and J lost 1, with 11 bases in between. CDR3 length: 13 amino acids. The CDR3 reads CATAGLSGNTIYF. Here the CDR3 DNA reads TGTGCCACCGCAGGGTTATCTGGAAACACCATATATTTT. The whole variable domain, filled in from reference TRBV19 and TRBJ1-3, reads DGGITQSPKYLFRKEGQNVTLSCEQNLNHDAMYWYRQDPGQGLRLIYYSQIVNDFQKGDIAEGYSVSREKKESFPLTVTSAQKNPTAFYLCATAGLSGNTIYFGEGSWLTVV.

The sample holds many counts of this clone. The chain joins TRBV7-3 to TRBJ1-1; perhaps TRBD1 as D (5 bases). This CDR3 comprises 15 residues. Trimming removed 0 bases at V and 5 bases at J, with 13 bases between. CDR1 is SGHTA and CDR2 is FQGTGA in the germline V gene. Here the CDR3 DNA reads TGTGCCAGCAGCTTAACCACTGGGGCATGGACTGAAGCTTTCTTT. Protein sequence: CASSLTTGAWTEAFF.